Presented here are 25 T cell receptor beta chains from one specimen sequenced in a study of T cells expressing NK-cell markers. TCRdb re-called the 5' RACE reads and catalogs CDR3 proteins one per entry, DNA excluded. The sample is made up of about 540,000 distinct CDR3 sequences, and the top ten hold approximately 4% of it. The source material was blood T cells: a sorted CD56 or NKG2C T cell subset, CD4+ or CD8+ T cells, or bulk PBMC T cells (not recorded which). These receptors all stem from a man younger than 35 in good health.

The J gene is TRBJ1-2, the V gene TRBV29-1. Germline V gene sequence: CDR1 SQVTM, CDR2 ANQGSEA. The CDR3 contains 12 residues. The CDR3 region is CSVTESNYGYTF.

The genes are TRBV2 and TRBJ2-5. The CDR3 extends over 15 amino acids. Looked up from germline, CDR1 is SNHLY and CDR2 is FYNNEI. The CDR3 loop is CASSEAPGNVETQYF.

J is TRBJ2-2 and V is TRBV11-3; absent DNA, TCRdb's TRBD1 call cannot be checked. This CDR3 has 17 amino acids. Germline V CDR1 and CDR2: SGHNT, YENEEA. CDR3 sequence reads: CASSSPAGTGNTGELFF.

The genes are TRBV6-4 and TRBJ2-1; the D call of TRBD2 rests on TCRdb alone, since no DNA is present to check it. Germline V gene lookup returns CDR1 MRHNA and CDR2 SNTAGT. The CDR3 runs 14 residues. The chain's CDR3 is CASSVLAGGNEQFF.

The V call is TRBV7-8, the J call TRBJ2-3; TCRdb calls TRBD2, which cannot be checked without DNA. The germline gives CDR1 SGHVS, CDR2 FQNEAQ. The CDR3 consists of 15 residues. The CDR3 loop is CASSPQSRRTDTQYF.

The rearrangement uses TRBV27 and TRBJ2-3; TCRdb proposes TRBD2, but this gene call is untestable without DNA. This CDR3 is 17 amino acids long. Per germline, CDR1 MNHEY and CDR2 SMNVEV (reference sequence). The CDR3 spells CASSSKREGLWGDTQYF.

V usage is TRBV6-2 or TRBV6-3 and J usage is TRBJ1-5; TCRdb's D gene call, TRBD1, goes unchecked for lack of DNA. The CDR3 runs 16 residues. The germline V gene encodes CDR1 MNHEY and CDR2 SVGEGT. The CDR3 spells CASQHGTLISNQPQHF.

The CDR3 reads CSARKTGSGNTIYF. The rearrangement links TRBV20-1 to TRBJ1-3; TCRdb indicates TRBD1, and absent DNA this call remains unverified. CDR3 length: 14 residues. Germline V gives CDR1 DFQATT, CDR2 SNEGSKA (reference sequence).

This chain uses TRBV2 with TRBJ2-5; the TRBD2 assignment by TCRdb is unverifiable without DNA. The CDR3 spans 16 residues. Germline-derived CDR1 and CDR2 are SNHLY and FYNNEI. The chain's CDR3 is CASSIKLAGGQETQYF.

The gene calls are TRBV5-6 and TRBJ2-6; there is no DNA to check the TCRdb D call of TRBD2. The germline V gene has CDR1 SGHDT and CDR2 YYEEEE. The CDR3 has 21 amino acids. CDR3 region: CASSLAEPGLAGVTGANVLTF.

The J gene is TRBJ1-1, the V gene TRBV5-1. Germline V gene sequence: CDR1 SGHRS, CDR2 YFSETQ. The CDR3 has 12 residues. CDR3 amino acids: CASSLGYGGAFF.

The chain combines TRBV11-2 with TRBJ2-1; TCRdb gives TRBD2 as the D gene, but with no DNA this cannot be confirmed. This CDR3 spans 15 amino acids. CDR1 is SGHAT, CDR2 FQNNGV, per germline. The CDR3 region is CASGGVLAGYNEQFF.

The V call is TRBV5-1, the J call TRBJ1-1. The CDR3 is 14 amino acids. Germline lookup yields CDR1 SGHRS and CDR2 YFSETQ. The CDR3 loop is CASSPGVQGAEAFF.

This chain links TRBV12-3 or TRBV12-4 with TRBJ2-1; TCRdb's D gene call, TRBD1, goes unchecked for lack of DNA. The CDR3 extends over 13 amino acids. This chain's CDR3 is CASSTHRVNEQFF.

This rearrangement joins TRBV7-6 to TRBJ2-5. The CDR3 sequence is 14 residues long. The germline V gene has CDR1 SGHVS and CDR2 FNYEAQ. CDR3 in amino acids: CASSLNLRKETQYF.

The chain recombines TRBV2 with TRBJ2-1; the D gene TCRdb calls, TRBD2, cannot be checked with no DNA. The CDR3 has 14 amino acids. The germline gives CDR1 SNHLY, CDR2 FYNNEI. Here the CDR3 reads CASTPSGNVDEQFF. The complete variable domain, with remaining parts taken from reference TRBV2 and TRBJ2-1, reads EPEVTQTPSHQVTQMGQEVILRCVPISNHLYFYWYRQILGQKVEFLVSFYNNEISEKSEIFDDQFSVERPDGSNFTLKIRSTKLEDSAMYFCASTPSGNVDEQFFGPGTRLTVL.

The chain is built from TRBV7-9 and TRBJ2-7; TCRdb's assignment of TRBD1 cannot be checked, as there is no DNA. CDR3 length equals 12 residues. Looked up from germline, CDR1 is SEHNR and CDR2 is FQNEAQ (reference sequence). The CDR3 reads CASSLGTGEQYF. The whole variable domain, filled in from reference TRBV7-9 and TRBJ2-7, reads DTGVSQNPRHKITKRGQNVTFRCDPISEHNRLYWYRQTLGQGPEFLTYFQNEAQLEKSRLLSDRFSAERPKGSFSTLEIQRTEQGDSAMYLCASSLGTGEQYFGPGTRLTVT.

The genes are TRBV29-1 and TRBJ2-1. There are 13 residues in the CDR3. Germline-derived CDR1 and CDR2 are SQVTM and ANQGSEA. CDR3 protein: CSVMSSSYNEQFF.

J is TRBJ1-1 and V is TRBV10-3; the D call of TRBD1 rests on TCRdb alone, since no DNA is present to check it. The length of the CDR3 is 14 residues. Germline CDR1 is ENHRY and CDR2 is SYGVKD. The chain's CDR3 is CAISVQGLDTEAFF.

The V gene is TRBV11-2, the J gene TRBJ1-2. Germline CDR1 reads SGHAT; CDR2 reads FQNNGV. CDR3 length: 16 residues. The CDR3 loop reads CASSLDLLQQRYGYTF.

The rearrangement links TRBV11-3 to TRBJ2-1; the D call from TCRdb, TRBD2, cannot be confirmed without DNA. The CDR3 sequence is 16 residues long. Germline-derived CDR1 and CDR2 are SGHNT and YENEEA. CDR3 in amino acids: CASSFEAGSSYNEQFF.

V usage is TRBV6-5 and J usage is TRBJ2-6. The V gene's germline CDR1 is MNHEY and CDR2 SVGAGI. The CDR3 totals 16 residues. The CDR3: CASSYYHRSGANVLTF.

CDR3 loop: CAWSLYGVGMELFF. The chain couples TRBV30 to TRBJ2-2. There are 14 residues in the CDR3. Germline V gene data show CDR1 as GTSNPN and CDR2 as SVGIG (reference sequence).

This sequence joins TRBV24-1 and TRBJ2-1; checking the TCRdb D call of TRBD2 is not possible without DNA. This CDR3 is 16 amino acids long. Germline loops: CDR1 KGHDR, CDR2 SFDVKD. The CDR3 region is CATSEEAGAPGGEQFF.

This chain uses TRBV12-3 or TRBV12-4 with TRBJ2-1; absent DNA, TCRdb's TRBD2 call cannot be checked. CDR3 length equals 15 residues. This chain's CDR3 is CASTGPGLARNEQFF.